These 14 T cell receptor beta chains share one sample of origin, sequenced in a study of T-cell reconstitution after alpha-beta-depleted transplantation in children. Unique molecular identifiers were used to barcode this TCRbeta library. TCRdb passed the PCR reads through MiXCR, listing each CDR3 protein once. The sample records hundreds of thousands of distinct CDR3 sequences, around a third being singletons. The specimen comprised PBMCs from the stem cell graft donor, sampled from the stem cell graft. These receptors originate from a human donor who donated a stem cell graft to a child with aplastic anemia.

V is TRBV29-1 and J is TRBJ1-3; maybe TRBD1 (5 bases). The CDR3 extends over 13 amino acids. Germline-derived CDR1 and CDR2 are SQVTM and ANQGSEA. V lost 7 bases, J lost 1 base, and 11 bases lay in between. In DNA form, the CDR3 reads TGCAGCGCCAGGGCTGGATCTGGAAACACCATATATTTT. Translated: CSARAGSGNTIYF.

This clonotype occurred a few times. The CDR3 nucleotides are TGTGCCAGCACCGCCGAGGTGTACAATGAGCAGTTCTTC. It yields the protein CASTAEVYNEQFF. The chain employs TRBV6-2 or TRBV6-3 and TRBJ2-1, with unresolved D. Germline V gene sequence: CDR1 MNHEY, CDR2 SVGEGT. The CDR3 sequence is 13 residues long. V lost 7 bases, J lost 4 bases, and 11 bases lay in between.

V and J are TRBV7-8 and TRBJ1-1; 7 bases are shared with TRBD1. The germline gives CDR1 SGHVS, CDR2 FQNEAQ. CDR3 size: 16 residues. The trim removed 2 bases at V and 5 bases at J, leaving 11 bases unmatched. The DNA for the CDR3 is TGTGCCAGCAGCTTAACCTCGCAGGGGGGAGAGACTGAAGCTTTCTTT. Residues: CASSLTSQGGETEAFF.

This clonotype was picked up a small number of times. The chain has TRBV12-3 or TRBV12-4 and TRBJ1-6, with 10 bases fitting TRBD1. The CDR3 is 15 amino acids. V shed 4 bases and J 9 bases; nucleotides not matched to a gene: 6. In nucleotides, the CDR3 is TGTGCCAGCAGTTCGACAGGGGGCGGTGCTTCACCCCTCCACTTT. This codes for CASSSTGGGASPLHF.

This clonotype appeared a few times. V is TRBV9 and J is TRBJ2-6; D call uncertain. Germline CDR1 reads SGDLS; CDR2 reads YYNGEE. The CDR3 is 17 residues long. Between the trimmed V and J ends, which lost 0 bases and 0 bases, there was a span of 10 bases. The CDR3 loop reads CASSVVPASSGANVLTF. DNA of the CDR3: TGTGCCAGCAGCGTAGTCCCAGCGAGCTCTGGGGCCAACGTCCTGACTTTC. The full variable domain, rest sourced from reference TRBV9 and TRBJ2-6, is DSGVTQTPKHLITATGQRVTLRCSPRSGDLSVYWYQQSLDQGLQFLIQYYNGEERAKGNILERFSAQQFPDLHSELNLSSLELGDSALYFCASSVVPASSGANVLTFGAGSRLTVL.

This chain uses TRBV4-3 with TRBJ1-4; TRBD1 is a possible D gene (6 bases). The ends were cut back, 1 base at V and 4 bases at J, with 19 bases in the middle. This CDR3 region has 18 residues. Germline V lookup: CDR1 LGHNA, CDR2 YSLEER. CDR3 loop: CASSQGRRGSGYNEKLFF. The CDR3 region has the DNA TGCGCCAGCAGCCAAGGAAGAAGGGGGTCAGGGTATAATGAAAAACTGTTTTTT.

This clonotype was observed a handful of times. The gene calls are TRBV11-2 and TRBJ2-1; 7 bases agree with TRBD1. Germline V gene sequence: CDR1 SGHAT, CDR2 FQNNGV. V was clipped by 6 bases and J by 10 bases; unmatched bases: 9. The CDR3 runs 13 residues. CDR3 sequence: CASRPNLGQEQFF. The CDR3 nucleotides read TGTGCCAGCAGACCAAACCTGGGACAGGAGCAGTTCTTC.

This rearrangement joins TRBV27 to TRBJ1-3; D is unclear. The V end lost 5 bases, the J end lost 0 bases, and 14 bases lay between the germline ends. This CDR3 region has 16 residues. Germline V CDR1 and CDR2: MNHEY, SMNVEV (reference sequence). CDR3 region: CASSPDMLGSGNTIYF. The CDR3 nucleotides are TGTGCCAGCAGTCCAGACATGTTAGGCTCTGGAAACACCATATATTTT.

The table lists this clonotype with a few counts. The J gene is TRBJ2-6, the V gene TRBV10-1; either TRBD1 or TRBD2 may fit D (5 bases each). The V end was cut by 3 bases, the J end by 4 bases, with 10 bases between. Germline V lookup: CDR1 WNHNN, CDR2 SYGVQD (reference sequence). There are 15 residues in the CDR3. The CDR3, as DNA: TGCGCCAGCAGTGATGGGGGAACCGGGGCCAACGTCCTGACTTTC. Translating gives CASSDGGTGANVLTF.

The chain carries TRBV19 and TRBJ2-1, with TRBD2 matching over 10 bases. This CDR3 is 15 amino acids long. The ends lost 9 bases at V and 0 bases at J; junction bases unmatched: 5. In germline, CDR1 is LNHDA, CDR2 SQIVND (reference sequence). In nucleotides, the CDR3 is TGTGCCAGCAGCATAGCGGGAGGCTCCTACAATGAGCAGTTCTTC. It encodes CASSIAGGSYNEQFF.

This clonotype was detected a few times. The chain carries TRBV14 and TRBJ1-2; the D is unclear. Per the germline V gene, CDR1 is SGHDN and CDR2 is FVKESK. V was shortened by 1 base and J by 5 bases, with 14 bases between the two germline ends. The CDR3 totals 15 residues. The CDR3 spells CASSQVKAGQYGYTF. In DNA form, the CDR3 reads TGTGCCAGCAGCCAAGTCAAGGCAGGCCAATATGGCTACACCTTC.

This chain joins TRBV4-2 and TRBJ2-3; no reliable D call. V was pared by 0 bases and J by 7 bases, with 14 bases between. Germline CDR1 LGHNA, CDR2 YNFKEQ. The CDR3 sequence is 15 residues long. The CDR3 loop reads CASSQEGPSRYTQYF. The CDR3 DNA reads as TGTGCCAGCAGCCAAGAGGGCCCCAGCAGGTATACGCAGTATTTT.

The J gene is TRBJ1-2, the V gene TRBV29-1; D not certain. Trimming left V 8 bases short and J 4 bases short, with 14 bases between. The CDR3 consists of 12 residues. Germline V gene lookup returns CDR1 SQVTM and CDR2 ANQGSEA. The CDR3 coding sequence is TGCAGCACGGGGTCAAGCGGCTATGGCTACACCTTC. Amino acids: CSTGSSGYGYTF.

The chain carries TRBV7-9 and TRBJ1-5; D gene unclear. Germline CDR1 SEHNR, CDR2 FQNEAQ (reference sequence). The CDR3 runs to 15 residues. V was trimmed by 5 bases and J by 5 bases, leaving 16 bases between them. The CDR3 region has the DNA TGTGCCAGCAGCAGCGAGGCGATAGCGGATCAGCCCCAGCATTTT. Amino acids: CASSSEAIADQPQHF.